Below are 12 T cell receptor beta chains sequenced from a single sample in a study of regulatory T cells in long-lasting Graves disease. iRepertoire HTBI primers and Arm-PCR of CDR3 regions built TCR beta libraries. From the multiplex PCR reads, TCRdb called clonotypes with MiXCR, one entry per CDR3 protein. This table has about 460,000 distinct CDR3 sequences, roughly 15% appearing once. Noted time point: newly diagnosed GD, antithyroid drugs for less than 3 months. Construction of the TCR library relied on RNA isolated from PBMCs. This sample also belongs to another study, concerning T cells in Graves' hyperthyroidism and ophthalmopathy.

Sequences were derived from peripheral blood mononuclear cells (PBMCs), sampled at new diagnosis, from a patient treated with antithyroid drugs. The receptors were sampled from a woman between 45 and 65 years old with Graves disease.

This clonotype was detected many times. This rearrangement joins TRBV12-3 or TRBV12-4 to TRBJ2-7; 15 bases agree with TRBD2. J was trimmed by 2 bases and V by 6 bases; bases with no gene match: 2. The CDR3 length is 15 residues. The CDR3 DNA is TGTGCCAGCAGCCGGACTAGCGGGAGGGCCTACGAGCAGTACTTC. Its protein product is CASSRTSGRAYEQYF.

This clonotype was recorded at least ten times. The chain couples TRBV30 to TRBJ2-4, with D possibly being TRBD2 (6 bases). This CDR3 has 13 amino acids. CDR1 and CDR2 from the germline V gene are GTSNPN and SVGIG (reference sequence). V was pared by 8 bases and J by 3 bases, with 14 bases between. CDR3: CAAGRLGKNIQYF. Written as DNA, the CDR3 is TGTGCCGCGGGGCGGTTGGGCAAAAACATTCAGTACTTC.

This clonotype came up many times. The CDR3 DNA reads TGTGCCAGCAGCCCGCGGAGGGAGGGCCTGGAAAAACTGTTTTTT. Amino acid sequence: CASSPRREGLEKLFF. The genes are TRBV9 and TRBJ1-4; no clear D. CDR1 is SGDLS and CDR2 is YYNGEE in the germline V gene. Trimming removed 4 bases at V and 8 bases at J, with 18 bases between. The CDR3 runs to 15 residues. The variable domain in full, with the rest retrieved from reference TRBV9 and TRBJ1-4, is DSGVTQTPKHLITATGQRVTLRCSPRSGDLSVYWYQQSLDQGLQFLIQYYNGEERAKGNILERFSAQQFPDLHSELNLSSLELGDSALYFCASSPRREGLEKLFFGSGTQLSVL.

This clonotype was detected many times. This chain links TRBV30 with TRBJ2-1, with TRBD2 identical over 11 bases. CDR1 and CDR2 (germline): GTSNPN, SVGIG (reference sequence). V gave up 7 bases and J gave up 6 bases; unmatched junction bases: 8. This CDR3 is 14 amino acids long. The CDR3 sequence is CAYELAGDPNEQFF. The CDR3 bases are TGTGCCTACGAACTAGCGGGAGATCCCAATGAGCAGTTCTTC.

The sample holds many counts of this clonotype. The chain uses TRBV24-1 and TRBJ2-3, with 9 bases lining up with TRBD2. With 6 bases clipped from V and 2 bases from J, the junction kept 20 bases outside the gene matches. This CDR3 contains 20 residues. CDR1 and CDR2 from the germline V gene are KGHDR and SFDVKD. In DNA, the CDR3 is TGTGCCACCAGTCCCGCCGGGGTTACTAGCGGGTACCCCTCCACAGATACGCAGTATTTT. Translating gives CATSPAGVTSGYPSTDTQYF.

The sample holds many counts of this clonotype. This chain joins TRBV7-2 and TRBJ2-7; 8 nucleotides line up with TRBD2. The CDR3 sequence is 15 residues long. Trimming at V came to 6 bases and at J to 1 base, leaving 8 bases not matched to a gene. CDR1 and CDR2 from the germline V gene are SGHTA and FQGNSA. The CDR3 DNA reads TGTGCCAGCAGTAGCGGACTAGCCCGATCCTACGAGCAGTACTTC. It specifies CASSSGLARSYEQYF.

This clonotype has ten or more counts. The chain has TRBV28 and TRBJ2-5; D is undetermined. V lost 5 bases, J lost 2 bases, and 12 bases lay in between. From germline, CDR1 is MDHEN and CDR2 SYDVKM. This CDR3 spans 14 amino acids. The CDR3 nucleotides read TGTGCCAGCAGTATCGCCCTACGACAAGAGACCCAGTACTTC. This sequence encodes CASSIALRQETQYF.

A few counts support this clonotype. This chain connects TRBV11-2 to TRBJ1-6; 8 nucleotides agree with TRBD1. CDR3 length equals 15 residues. Unmatched junction bases numbered 3, after V lost 5 bases and J lost 3 bases. CDR1 SGHAT and CDR2 FQNNGV come from the germline V gene. Here the CDR3 reads CASSQGAYYNSPLHF. The CDR3 nucleotides read TGTGCCAGCAGCCAGGGGGCCTACTATAATTCACCCCTCCACTTT.

The chain joins TRBV19 to TRBJ2-7; D possibly corresponds to TRBD2 (6 bases). This CDR3 contains 18 residues. V lost 1 base and J lost 1, with 20 bases in between. Germline V lookup: CDR1 LNHDA, CDR2 SQIVND (reference sequence). The CDR3 coding sequence is TGTGCCAGTAGTATAGGAGGGACTTCCGCTTACTTATCCTACGAGCAGTACTTC. Protein sequence: CASSIGGTSAYLSYEQYF. The whole variable domain, filled in from reference TRBV19 and TRBJ2-7, reads DGGITQSPKYLFRKEGQNVTLSCEQNLNHDAMYWYRQDPGQGLRLIYYSQIVNDFQKGDIAEGYSVSREKKESFPLTVTSAQKNPTAFYLCASSIGGTSAYLSYEQYFGPGTRLTVT.

This clonotype was found once. The V gene is TRBV5-4, the J gene TRBJ2-7; 10 nucleotides agree with TRBD2. The CDR3 is 15 residues long. Trimming removed 4 bases from V and 7 bases from J; junction bases left unmatched: 11. In germline, CDR1 is SGHNT, CDR2 YYREEE (reference sequence). CDR3 coding DNA: TGTGCCAGCAGCCAAGGGGTTTTAGCGGGGGGAGAGCAGTACTTC. The encoded protein is CASSQGVLAGGEQYF.

This clonotype was recorded at least ten times. The chain employs TRBV20-1 and TRBJ2-1, with 10 bases matching TRBD2. This CDR3 comprises 15 residues. Unmatched junction bases numbered 6, after V lost 2 bases and J lost 5 bases. Germline CDR1 and CDR2: DFQATT and SNEGSKA (reference sequence). Here the CDR3 DNA reads TGCAGTGCTAGAACACCGGGACTAGCGAACAATGAGCAGTTCTTC. Encoded protein: CSARTPGLANNEQFF.

This clonotype was detected many times. The V call is TRBV2, the J call TRBJ2-3; 9 nucleotides line up with TRBD2. Looked up from germline, CDR1 is SNHLY and CDR2 is FYNNEI. The CDR3 length is 14 residues. Losses at the gene ends were 3 bases for V and 4 bases for J; bases not matched to a gene: 2. This CDR3 is CASSEREGPDTQYF. CDR3 DNA sequence: TGTGCCAGCAGTGAGCGGGAGGGCCCAGATACGCAGTATTTT. Filled out from reference TRBV2 and TRBJ2-3, the complete variable domain reads EPEVTQTPSHQVTQMGQEVILRCVPISNHLYFYWYRQILGQKVEFLVSFYNNEISEKSEIFDDQFSVERPDGSNFTLKIRSTKLEDSAMYFCASSEREGPDTQYFGPGTRLTVL.